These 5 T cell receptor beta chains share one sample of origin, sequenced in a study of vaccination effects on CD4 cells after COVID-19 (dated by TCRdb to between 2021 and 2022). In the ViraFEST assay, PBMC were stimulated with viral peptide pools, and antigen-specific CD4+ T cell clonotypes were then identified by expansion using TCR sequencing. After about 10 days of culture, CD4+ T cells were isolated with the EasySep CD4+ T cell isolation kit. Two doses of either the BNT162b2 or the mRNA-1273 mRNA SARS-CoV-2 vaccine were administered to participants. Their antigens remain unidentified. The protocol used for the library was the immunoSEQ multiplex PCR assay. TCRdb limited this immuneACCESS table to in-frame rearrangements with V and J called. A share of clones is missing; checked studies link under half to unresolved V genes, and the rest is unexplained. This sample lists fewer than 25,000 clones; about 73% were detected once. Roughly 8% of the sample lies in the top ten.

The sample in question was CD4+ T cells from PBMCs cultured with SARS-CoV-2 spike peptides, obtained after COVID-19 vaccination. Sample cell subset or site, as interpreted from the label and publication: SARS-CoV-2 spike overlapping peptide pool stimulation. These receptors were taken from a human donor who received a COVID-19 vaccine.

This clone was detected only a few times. Here the CDR3 reads CASSLGQGREAFF. The CDR3 DNA follows: TGTGCCAGCAGCCTTGGACAGGGGCGCGAAGCTTTCTTT. V gene TRBV7-9 combines with J gene TRBJ1-1; 9 bases map to TRBD1. This CDR3 region has 13 residues. V shed 5 bases, J shed 8 bases, and the junction held 6 bases outside the gene matches. Germline loops: CDR1 SEHNR, CDR2 FQNEAQ (reference sequence).

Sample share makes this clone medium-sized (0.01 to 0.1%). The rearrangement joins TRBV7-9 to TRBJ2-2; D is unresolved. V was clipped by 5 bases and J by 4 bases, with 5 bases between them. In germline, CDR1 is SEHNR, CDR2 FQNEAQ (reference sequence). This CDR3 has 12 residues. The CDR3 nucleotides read TGTGCCAGCAGCCCAACCACCGGGGAGCTGTTTTTT. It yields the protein CASSPTTGELFF.

DNA of the CDR3: TGCGCCAGCAGCCGGGACAGGGTTAGCGATGAGCAGTTCTTC. This gives the protein CASSRDRVSDEQFF. The V call is TRBV10-1, the J call TRBJ2-1; 9 bases map to TRBD1. V was pared by 6 bases and J by 8 bases, with 8 bases of the junction left unmatched. CDR1 is WNHNN, CDR2 SYGVQD, per germline (reference sequence). The CDR3 totals 14 residues.

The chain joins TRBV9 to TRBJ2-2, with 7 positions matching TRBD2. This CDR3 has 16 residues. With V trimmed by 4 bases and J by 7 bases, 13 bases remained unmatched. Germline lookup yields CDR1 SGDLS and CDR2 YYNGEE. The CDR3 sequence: CASSLPLASGGGELFF. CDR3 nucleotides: TGTGCCAGCAGCCTCCCCCTAGCGTCGGGAGGCGGGGAGCTGTTTTTT.

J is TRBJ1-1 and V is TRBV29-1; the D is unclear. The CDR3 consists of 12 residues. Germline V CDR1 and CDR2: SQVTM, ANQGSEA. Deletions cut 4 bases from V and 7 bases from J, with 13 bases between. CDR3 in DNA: TGCAGCGTTGTCGGCGGTAGCCATGAAGCTTTCTTT. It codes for CSVVGGSHEAFF.